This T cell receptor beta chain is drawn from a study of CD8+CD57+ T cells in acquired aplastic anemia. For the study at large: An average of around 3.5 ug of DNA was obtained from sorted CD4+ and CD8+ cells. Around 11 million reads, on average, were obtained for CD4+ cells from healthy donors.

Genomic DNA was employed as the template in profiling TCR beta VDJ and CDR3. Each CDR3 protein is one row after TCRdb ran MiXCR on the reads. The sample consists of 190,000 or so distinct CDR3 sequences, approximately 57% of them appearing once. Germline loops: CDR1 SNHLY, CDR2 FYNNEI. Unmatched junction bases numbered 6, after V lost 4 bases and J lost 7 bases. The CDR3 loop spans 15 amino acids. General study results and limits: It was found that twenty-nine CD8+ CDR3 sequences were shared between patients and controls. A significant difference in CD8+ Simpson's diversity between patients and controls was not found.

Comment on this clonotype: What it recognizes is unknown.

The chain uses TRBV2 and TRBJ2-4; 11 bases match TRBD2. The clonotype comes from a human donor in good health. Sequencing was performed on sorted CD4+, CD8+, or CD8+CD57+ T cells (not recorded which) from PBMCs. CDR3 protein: CASSGLAGGANIQYF. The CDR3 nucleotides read TGTGCCAGCAGTGGGCTAGCGGGAGGAGCGAACATTCAGTACTTC.